This T cell receptor beta chain was captured in a study of blood T cell repertoires in COVID-19. Under the authors' procedure: From reference gene primer amplification, estimates of nucleated cell counts were derived. The assay was immunoSEQ multiplex PCR, and TCRdb's table has in-frame clones only and misses some. V, J and clone size reflect that table, while D and trimming were determined from the DNA. This table has roughly 230,000 clones, roughly 90% appearing once. Seattle participants joined during active infection and were tracked over time. Germline loops: CDR1 LNHDA, CDR2 SQIVND (reference sequence). Trimming took off 3 bases at V and 0 bases at J, with 11 bases between the two ends. The CDR3 has 15 residues.

The source material was peripheral blood. The chain couples TRBV19 to TRBJ1-2, with a weak D call TRBD1 (5 bases). The origin of this receptor is a woman aged 55 to 70 with COVID-19, enrolled during active disease. CDR3 in amino acids: CASSMTVLANYGYTF. CDR3 in DNA: TGTGCCAGTAGTATGACAGTATTAGCTAACTATGGCTACACCTTC. The full variable domain, with the rest looked up from reference TRBV19 and TRBJ1-2, is DGGITQSPKYLFRKEGQNVTLSCEQNLNHDAMYWYRQDPGQGLRLIYYSQIVNDFQKGDIAEGYSVSREKKESFPLTVTSAQKNPTAFYLCASSMTVLANYGYTFGSGTRLTVV.